This T cell receptor (beta chain) stems from a study of control samples from healthy donors and cancer patients. The method was immunoSEQ multiplex PCR; TCRdb's version includes in-frame clones alone and lacks a portion of them. The sample records approximately 140,000 clones, roughly nine tenths being singletons. Germline loops: CDR1 MNHNS, CDR2 SASEGT. The CDR3 covers 15 residues. V was pared by 1 base and J by 3 bases, with 5 bases of the junction left unmatched. V gene TRBV6-1 combines with J gene TRBJ2-7; 8 positions match TRBD1. This clonotype was obtained from a man aged 18 to 29 in good health. Sequencing was carried out using blood. In DNA, the CDR3 is TGTGCCAGCAGTGAAGGGCAGGGGGCGTTCTACGAGCAGTACTTC. Translation: CASSEGQGAFYEQYF.